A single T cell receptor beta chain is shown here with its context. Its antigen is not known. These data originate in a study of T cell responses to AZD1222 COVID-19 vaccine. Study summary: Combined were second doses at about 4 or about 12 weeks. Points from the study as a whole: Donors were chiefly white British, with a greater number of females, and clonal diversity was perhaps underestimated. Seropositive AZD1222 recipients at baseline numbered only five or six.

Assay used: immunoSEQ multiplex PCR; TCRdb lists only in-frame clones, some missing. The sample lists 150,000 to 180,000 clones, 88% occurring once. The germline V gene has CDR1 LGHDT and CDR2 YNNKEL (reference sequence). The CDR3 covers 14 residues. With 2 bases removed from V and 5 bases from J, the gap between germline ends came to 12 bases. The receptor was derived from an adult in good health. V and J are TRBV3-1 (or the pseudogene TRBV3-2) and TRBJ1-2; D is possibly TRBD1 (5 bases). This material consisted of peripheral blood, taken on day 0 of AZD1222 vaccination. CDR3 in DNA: TGTGCCAGCAGCCAATCCCCAGGGAGGTATGGCTACACCTTC. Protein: CASSQSPGRYGYTF.